Each of the 14 T cell receptor beta chains below was sequenced from the same sample in a study of T cells in severe cutaneous drug reactions. Carbamazepine had induced Stevens-Johnson syndrome or toxic epidermal necrolysis in the sequenced donors. The iRepertoire multiplex PCR system with TCR subtype-specific primers built both bulk and single-cell libraries. TCRdb reprocessed the multiplex PCR reads and reports one entry per CDR3 protein, with no DNA. In total, the table holds more than 6,500 distinct CDR3 sequences. The specimen was cells from a skin blister. The receptors were sampled from a human donor with a severe cutaneous adverse drug reaction.

The rearrangement joins TRBV28 to TRBJ2-6; TCRdb lists TRBD1, though no DNA is available to test this call. This CDR3 has 19 residues. Per the germline V gene, CDR1 is MDHEN and CDR2 is SYDVKM. CDR3 amino acids: CASSLLPPGRGSGANVLTF. The variable domain in full, with the rest retrieved from reference TRBV28 and TRBJ2-6, is DVKVTQSSRYLVKRTGEKVFLECVQDMDHENMFWYRQDPGLGLRLIYFSYDVKMKEKGDIPEGYSVSREKKERFSLILESASTNQTSMYLCASSLLPPGRGSGANVLTFGAGSRLTVL.

Frequency places this clonotype as medium-sized. The chain uses TRBV5-1 and TRBJ1-1; checking the TCRdb D call of TRBD1 is not possible without DNA. Looked up from germline, CDR1 is SGHRS and CDR2 is YFSETQ. The CDR3 totals 14 residues. This CDR3 reads CASSLLWGTAEAFF.

The rearrangement links TRBV5-4 to TRBJ1-2. The V gene's germline CDR1 is SGHNT and CDR2 YYREEE (reference sequence). The CDR3 loop spans 15 amino acids. The chain's CDR3 is CASSLGQEFNYGYTF. The whole variable domain, filled in from reference TRBV5-4 and TRBJ1-2, reads ETGVTQSPTHLIKTRGQQVTLRCSSQSGHNTVSWYQQALGQGPQFIFQYYREEENGRGNFPPRFSGLQFPNYSSELNVNALELDDSALYLCASSLGQEFNYGYTFGSGTRLTVV.

The CDR3 reads CASSADGGAYNEQFF. This chain uses TRBV10-1 with TRBJ2-1; TCRdb picks TRBD1, but there is no DNA to check that call. The CDR3 loop spans 15 amino acids. Germline CDR1 reads WNHNN; CDR2 reads SYGVQD (reference sequence).

The rearrangement joins TRBV2 to TRBJ2-7; lacking DNA, the TRBD2 call made by TCRdb goes unchecked. The CDR3 is made up of 12 amino acids. The germline CDR1 and CDR2 sequences are SNHLY and FYNNEI. The CDR3 loop is CASSDIGEEQYF. The entire variable domain, with the rest obtained from reference TRBV2 and TRBJ2-7, is as follows: EPEVTQTPSHQVTQMGQEVILRCVPISNHLYFYWYRQILGQKVEFLVSFYNNEISEKSEIFDDQFSVERPDGSNFTLKIRSTKLEDSAMYFCASSDIGEEQYFGPGTRLTVT.

This sequence joins TRBV20-1 and TRBJ2-7; TCRdb's D gene call, TRBD2, goes unchecked for lack of DNA. Germline CDR1 and CDR2: DFQATT and SNEGSKA (reference sequence). The CDR3 is made up of 14 amino acids. The CDR3 spells CSAPISGSSYEQYF.

This clonotype counts as large by frequency. This chain uses TRBV6-2 or TRBV6-3 with TRBJ2-5; TCRdb names TRBD1, which stays unverified in the absence of DNA. This CDR3 has 12 residues. CDR1 is MNHEY and CDR2 is SVGEGT in the germline V gene. The CDR3 region is CASSYDRETQYF.

V gene TRBV27 combines with J gene TRBJ2-3; the D call of TRBD2 rests on TCRdb alone, since no DNA is present to check it. The CDR3 totals 17 residues. Germline CDR1 and CDR2: MNHEY and SMNVEV (reference sequence). The CDR3 loop is CASSNLPGLADTDTQYF.

V gene TRBV4-3 combines with J gene TRBJ2-7; lacking DNA, the TRBD1 call made by TCRdb goes unchecked. The CDR3 loop spans 16 amino acids. Germline CDR1 and CDR2: LGHNA and YSLEER. This CDR3 is CASSQEVQTGGYEQYF.

This sequence joins TRBV28 and TRBJ2-7; TCRdb's D gene call, TRBD2, goes unchecked for lack of DNA. The CDR3 consists of 15 residues. CDR1 MDHEN and CDR2 SYDVKM come from the germline V gene. The CDR3 region is CASSTRQGFSYEQYF.

The gene calls are TRBV19 and TRBJ1-5; TCRdb names TRBD1, which stays unverified in the absence of DNA. The CDR3 has 17 amino acids. The germline gives CDR1 LNHDA, CDR2 SQIVND (reference sequence). The CDR3 sequence: CASSPGGEGRLNQPQHF.

The chain carries TRBV2 and TRBJ1-2. The germline CDR1 and CDR2 sequences are SNHLY and FYNNEI. The CDR3 has 13 amino acids. The CDR3 reads CASSEGENYGYTF.

V usage is TRBV29-1 and J usage is TRBJ2-5; TCRdb's D call, TRBD1, is unchecked because there is no DNA. The CDR3 totals 15 residues. Germline loops: CDR1 SQVTM, CDR2 ANQGSEA. The CDR3 sequence is CSVEGGKADKETQYF.

This CDR3 reads CASTKAGPYEQYF. This chain connects TRBV12-3 or TRBV12-4 to TRBJ2-7; TCRdb gives TRBD2 as the D gene, but with no DNA this cannot be confirmed. The CDR3 has 13 amino acids.